The 28 T cell receptor beta chains below come from one sample, sequenced in a study of OX40 agonist ivuxolimab in advanced cancers. Generated by immunoSEQ multiplex PCR, the TCRdb table keeps only in-frame clones and is missing some. Of approximately 70,000 clones listed, around 88% are singletons. Sample: CD4+ or CD8+ T cells sorted from blood, taken in a trial of the OX40 agonist ivuxolimab. The source is an adult with an advanced solid tumor such as melanoma, head and neck, liver or kidney cancer.

V usage is TRBV18 and J usage is TRBJ1-2; 7 bases are a match to TRBD1. This CDR3 contains 14 residues. Trimming cost V 3 bases and J 2 bases; bases outside gene matches: 3. Germline CDR1 is KGHSH and CDR2 is LQKENI. CDR3 DNA sequence: TGTGCCAGCTCACCCCCGGGACAGAACTATGGCTACACCTTC. Protein: CASSPPGQNYGYTF.

This chain links TRBV15 with TRBJ2-3; weak D call: TRBD2 (7 bases). Trimming took off 4 bases at V and 4 bases at J, with 15 bases between the two ends. Germline V gene data show CDR1 as LNHNV and CDR2 as YYDKDF (reference sequence). This CDR3 region has 15 residues. CDR3: CATSIEGGPSDTQYF. As DNA, the CDR3 is TGTGCCACCAGCATCGAGGGGGGGCCATCAGATACGCAGTATTTT.

The chain uses TRBV6-6 and TRBJ2-2; D not resolved. V shed 6 bases and J shed 1 base, with 12 bases lying between them. Germline V gene data show CDR1 as MNHNY and CDR2 as SVGAGI (reference sequence). The CDR3 is 15 residues long. In DNA form, the CDR3 reads TGTGCCAGCAGCTTTGGCCGGAAGAACACCGGGGAGCTGTTTTTT. It yields the protein CASSFGRKNTGELFF.

This chain uses TRBV2 with TRBJ1-2; D is possibly TRBD1 (5 bases). CDR3 length: 12 residues. Trimming removed 10 bases from V and 2 bases from J, with 11 bases in between. Germline V CDR1 and CDR2: SNHLY, FYNNEI. CDR3 protein: CANVRENYGYTF. The CDR3 coding sequence is TGTGCCAACGTCAGGGAGAACTATGGCTACACCTTC. Based on the CDR3 plus reference TRBV2 and TRBJ1-2, the full variable domain is EPEVTQTPSHQVTQMGQEVILRCVPISNHLYFYWYRQILGQKVEFLVSFYNNEISEKSEIFDDQFSVERPDGSNFTLKIRSTKLEDSAMYFCANVRENYGYTFGSGTRLTVV.

The gene calls are TRBV6-6 and TRBJ2-1; 8 bases fit TRBD2. Germline V gene lookup returns CDR1 MNHNY and CDR2 SVGAGI (reference sequence). This CDR3 spans 14 amino acids. The trim removed 9 bases at V and 6 bases at J, leaving 10 bases unmatched. CDR3 amino acids: CASGAGVTGNEQFF. CDR3 DNA sequence: TGTGCCAGTGGAGCGGGAGTTACGGGCAATGAGCAGTTCTTC.

The chain recombines TRBV7-3 with TRBJ2-1; D ambiguous. Per the germline V gene, CDR1 is SGHTA and CDR2 is FQGTGA. There are 15 residues in the CDR3. V was clipped by 5 bases and J by 4 bases, with 15 bases between them. CDR3 in amino acids: CASSPTSDPYNEQFF. For the CDR3, the DNA is TGTGCCAGCAGCCCGACGAGTGATCCTTACAATGAGCAGTTCTTC.

The V gene is TRBV2, the J gene TRBJ1-6; D perhaps matches TRBD1 (5 bases). The CDR3 extends over 14 amino acids. Looked up from germline, CDR1 is SNHLY and CDR2 is FYNNEI. The ends were cut back, 3 bases at V and 6 bases at J, with 9 bases in the middle. The CDR3 protein is CASSEQGPNSPLHF. The CDR3 region has the DNA TGTGCCAGCAGTGAGCAGGGACCTAATTCACCCCTCCACTTT. Filled out from reference TRBV2 and TRBJ1-6, the complete variable domain reads EPEVTQTPSHQVTQMGQEVILRCVPISNHLYFYWYRQILGQKVEFLVSFYNNEISEKSEIFDDQFSVERPDGSNFTLKIRSTKLEDSAMYFCASSEQGPNSPLHFGNGTRLTVT.

This clone appeared once. V usage is TRBV6-1 and J usage is TRBJ1-2, with 10 bases identical to TRBD1. This CDR3 comprises 14 residues. V lost 8 bases and J lost 4; bases outside the gene matches: 7. Germline V gene sequence: CDR1 MNHNS, CDR2 SASEGT. DNA of the CDR3: TGTGCCAGCGGGGGGACAGGGGCCATCTATGGCTACACCTTC. Translating gives CASGGTGAIYGYTF.

The genes are TRBV6-1 and TRBJ1-1, with D unresolved. Germline V gives CDR1 MNHNS, CDR2 SASEGT. This CDR3 is built from 12 residues. The ends were cut back, 8 bases at V and 6 bases at J, with 13 bases in the middle. In nucleotides, the CDR3 is TGTGCCAGCGCGCGGGGATACGCTGAAGCTTTCTTT. This encodes CASARGYAEAFF.

V is TRBV4-1 and J is TRBJ2-7; 9 nucleotides agree with TRBD2. This CDR3 has 15 residues. From germline, CDR1 is MGHRA and CDR2 YSYEKL. Unmatched junction bases numbered 6, after V lost 0 bases and J lost 6 bases. CDR3 DNA sequence: TGCGCCAGCAGCCAAGATGCGGGGGGGGCCGTCGAGCAGTACTTC. The encoded protein is CASSQDAGGAVEQYF.

This chain connects TRBV4-2 to TRBJ2-5; 7 bases match TRBD2. CDR3 length: 16 residues. Per germline, CDR1 LGHNA and CDR2 YNFKEQ. With 5 bases clipped from V and 0 bases from J, the junction kept 9 bases outside the gene matches. In nucleotides, the CDR3 is TGTGCCAGCAGCTTGAGAGGGAGGGGCCACCAAGAGACCCAGTACTTC. It codes for CASSLRGRGHQETQYF.

The gene calls are TRBV10-2 and TRBJ2-1; D remains ambiguous. The CDR3 totals 12 residues. V shed 8 bases and J shed 7 bases, with 12 bases lying between them. CDR1 WSHSY and CDR2 SAAADI come from the germline V gene. The CDR3: CASALSGNEQFF. CDR3 sequence (DNA): TGCGCCAGCGCGTTGTCCGGAAATGAGCAGTTCTTC.

The rearrangement links TRBV6-6 to TRBJ1-1; tentative D call: TRBD1 (5 bases). The CDR3 covers 12 residues. The V end was cut by 0 bases, the J end by 11 bases, with 10 bases between. The germline V gene encodes CDR1 MNHNY and CDR2 SVGAGI (reference sequence). CDR3 sequence reads: CASSYSAGDAFF. CDR3 sequence (DNA): TGTGCCAGCAGTTACTCAGCGGGGGACGCTTTCTTT.

This clone occurred a few times. The V and J genes are TRBV5-1 and TRBJ2-2; D may be TRBD2 (6 bases). The CDR3 runs 16 residues. The germline CDR1 and CDR2 sequences are SGHRS and YFSETQ. Trimming left V 4 bases short and J 5 bases short, with 18 bases between. CDR3 sequence reads: CASSPGTNGGTGELFF. The CDR3 DNA reads TGCGCCAGCAGCCCAGGGACGAACGGAGGGACCGGGGAGCTGTTTTTT.

The chain uses TRBV6-1 and TRBJ1-5; the D is unclear. The V end was cut by 2 bases, the J end by 7 bases, with 12 bases between. CDR3 length equals 14 residues. Germline values: CDR1 MNHNS, CDR2 SASEGT. The CDR3 DNA reads as TGTGCCAGCAGTGAAATTAACAGACGCCAGCCCCAGCATTTT. It is translated as CASSEINRRQPQHF.

Only one count was recorded for this clone. The gene calls are TRBV5-6 and TRBJ1-2; TRBD1 agrees at 7 bases. Germline CDR1 is SGHDT and CDR2 is YYEEEE. V shed 4 bases, J shed 2 bases, and the junction held 5 bases outside the gene matches. The length of the CDR3 is 14 residues. The CDR3 loop reads CASSIGQANYGYTF. The CDR3 nucleotides read TGTGCCAGCAGCATCGGACAGGCCAACTATGGCTACACCTTC.

The chain uses TRBV27 and TRBJ2-3; D is possibly TRBD1 or TRBD2 (5 bases each). The length of the CDR3 is 14 residues. Trimming left V 5 bases short and J 1 base short, with 10 bases between. Germline V lookup: CDR1 MNHEY, CDR2 SMNVEV (reference sequence). CDR3 sequence (DNA): TGTGCCAGCAGTATGAGGGGTGGCACAGATACGCAGTATTTT. Its translation is CASSMRGGTDTQYF.

This rearrangement joins TRBV7-5 to TRBJ1-3; the table's D gene call, TRBD1, was not cross checked with the DNA. TRBV7-5 represents a pseudogene. The CDR3 sequence is 15 residues long. CDR3 residues: CASSTGDAPGNTIYF. The CDR3, as DNA: TGTGCCAGCAGCACAGGGGATGCTCCTGGAAACACCATATATTTT.

This chain uses TRBV2 with TRBJ2-7; TRBD2 agrees at 8 bases. The CDR3 has 15 amino acids. CDR1 is SNHLY and CDR2 is FYNNEI in the germline V gene. V was clipped by 1 base and J by 6 bases; unmatched bases: 8. Here the CDR3 DNA reads TGTGCCAGCAGTGAAGAGGGCTCCGGGGGGGGCGAGCAGTACTTC. Translation: CASSEEGSGGGEQYF.

This chain connects TRBV10-2 to TRBJ1-1; no reliable D call. In germline, CDR1 is WSHSY, CDR2 SAAADI. Trimming cost V 7 bases and J 1 base, with 10 bases left between them. The CDR3 contains 13 residues. Here the CDR3 reads CASKGVRNTEAFF. CDR3 coding DNA: TGCGCCAGCAAGGGAGTCCGGAACACTGAAGCTTTCTTT.

V gene TRBV10-1 combines with J gene TRBJ2-7; TRBD1 or TRBD2 may be the D gene (5 bases each). Germline V gives CDR1 WNHNN, CDR2 SYGVQD (reference sequence). The CDR3 has 15 amino acids. Trimming pared 6 bases from V and 1 base from J, leaving 16 bases between. CDR3 DNA sequence: TGCGCCAGCAGCGCCGGGACGGACTTTTCCTACGAGCAGTACTTC. This sequence encodes CASSAGTDFSYEQYF.

The rearrangement uses TRBV30 and TRBJ1-4; tentatively, D is TRBD1 (5 bases). Germline V gene data show CDR1 as GTSNPN and CDR2 as SVGIG (reference sequence). The CDR3 consists of 14 residues. Between the trimmed V and J ends, which lost 3 bases and 8 bases, there was a span of 16 bases. The CDR3 nucleotides are TGTGCCTGGAGCCCCGGGGCGGGTGGGGAAAAACTGTTTTTT. It yields the protein CAWSPGAGGEKLFF.

This rearrangement joins TRBV18 to TRBJ1-3, with D hard to call. The CDR3 is 15 amino acids. Trimming took off 4 bases at V and 2 bases at J, with 12 bases between the two ends. Germline assignment: CDR1 KGHSH and CDR2 LQKENI. CDR3: CASSQLLTTGNTIYF. The DNA of the CDR3 is TGTGCCAGCTCACAGCTGTTGACTACTGGAAACACCATATATTTT. The whole variable domain, remainder taken from reference TRBV18 and TRBJ1-3, is NAGVMQNPRHLVRRRGQEARLRCSPMKGHSHVYWYRQLPEEGLKFMVYLQKENIIDESGMPKERFSAEFPKEGPSILRIQQVVRGDSAAYFCASSQLLTTGNTIYFGEGSWLTVV.

The chain joins TRBV18 to TRBJ1-3, with D tentatively TRBD1 (5 bases). The germline V gene encodes CDR1 KGHSH and CDR2 LQKENI. Trimming took 3 bases from V and 6 from J, leaving 9 bases between them. This CDR3 has 13 amino acids. CDR3 nucleotide sequence: TGTGCCAGCTCACCCGGGACGGAAAACACCATATATTTT. Amino acid sequence: CASSPGTENTIYF.

As concerns this clone: Germline is not matched at one junction end, which may reflect a read error. The CDR3 sequence is CASSTGTGSETQYF. CDR3 DNA sequence: TGTGCTAGCAGCACCGGGACAGGGTCGGAGACCCAGTACTTC. The V call is TRBV7-7, the J call TRBJ2-5; 9 positions match TRBD1. The length of the CDR3 is 14 residues. CDR1 is SSHAT, CDR2 FNYEAQ, per germline (reference sequence).

V and J are TRBV30 and TRBJ2-7; the match to TRBD2 covers 7 bases. Germline V CDR1 and CDR2: GTSNPN, SVGIG (reference sequence). The CDR3 length is 14 residues. Trimming at V came to 1 base and at J to 2 bases, leaving 5 bases not matched to a gene. The CDR3 is CAWSGSGGAYEQYF. DNA for the CDR3: TGTGCCTGGAGTGGGTCGGGAGGAGCCTACGAGCAGTACTTC. Supplemented by reference TRBV30 and TRBJ2-7, the full variable domain reads SQTIHQWPATLVQPVGSPLSLECTVEGTSNPNLYWYRQAAGRGLQLLFYSVGIGQISSEVPQNLSASRPQDRQFILSSKKLLLSDSGFYLCAWSGSGGAYEQYFGPGTRLTVT.

The V call is TRBV7-2, the J call TRBJ1-5, with no clear D. The CDR3 spans 15 residues. Germline V lookup: CDR1 SGHTA, CDR2 FQGNSA. With 2 bases removed from V and 4 bases from J, the gap between germline ends came to 12 bases. This CDR3 is CASSLFTAPNQPQHF. In nucleotides, the CDR3 is TGTGCCAGCAGCTTATTTACAGCGCCAAATCAGCCCCAGCATTTT.

V usage is TRBV18 and J usage is TRBJ2-7; D not resolved. V lost 3 bases and J 6 bases, leaving 9 bases between the germline ends. Germline V lookup: CDR1 KGHSH, CDR2 LQKENI. This CDR3 is 12 amino acids long. CDR3 DNA sequence: TGTGCCAGCTCACCCCAATTGGGCGAGCAGTACTTC. It specifies CASSPQLGEQYF.